The 18 T cell receptor beta chains given below trace back to one sample, sequenced in a study of a mutant IDH1 vaccine in newly diagnosed glioma. The antigens of these receptors remain unknown. Time point here: week 23, last vaccination. The vaccine gave 300 ug of a 20-mer mutant IDH1 peptide subcutaneously per dose. The repertoire was sequenced with immunoSEQ multiplex PCR; TCRdb's copy has only in-frame clones and lacks some. The repertoire includes about 82,000 clones, approximately 85% of them detected once, and about 2.2% sits in the top ten. Sequencing used PBMCs, obtained from a glioma patient whose treatment included an IDH1 peptide vaccine. Source of these receptors: a young man with glioma. Some clones in this sample may be carry-over from other donors' samples.

The chain carries TRBV28 and TRBJ1-3; D possibly corresponds to TRBD1 (5 bases). The germline V gene has CDR1 MDHEN and CDR2 SYDVKM. With 6 bases removed from V and 9 bases from J, the gap between germline ends came to 12 bases. The CDR3 spans 12 residues. CDR3 DNA: TGTGCCAGCAGGGGGCATTTGGGCACCATATATTTT. Amino acids: CASRGHLGTIYF. Based on the CDR3 plus reference TRBV28 and TRBJ1-3, the full variable domain is DVKVTQSSRYLVKRTGEKVFLECVQDMDHENMFWYRQDPGLGLRLIYFSYDVKMKEKGDIPEGYSVSREKKERFSLILESASTNQTSMYLCASRGHLGTIYFGEGSWLTVV.

The rearrangement uses TRBV30 and TRBJ1-3; D not certain. Trimming stripped 5 bases from V and 4 bases from J, with 9 bases between. The length of the CDR3 is 12 residues. Germline lookup yields CDR1 GTSNPN and CDR2 SVGIG (reference sequence). The CDR3 loop is CAWGRVGNTIYF. The DNA of the CDR3 is TGTGCCTGGGGACGGGTAGGAAACACCATATATTTT.

The chain carries TRBV6-1 and TRBJ2-7; no clear D gene. This CDR3 is 13 amino acids long. Trimming shortened V by 8 bases and J by 3 bases, and 14 bases separated the two germline ends. Germline V CDR1 and CDR2: MNHNS, SASEGT. For the CDR3, the DNA is TGTGCCAGCCTCCCCGGACGGTACTACGAGCAGTACTTC. Its protein product is CASLPGRYYEQYF.

CDR3 in amino acids: CASSDGYYGYTF. CDR3 nucleotide sequence: TGTGCCAGTAGTGACGGGTACTATGGCTACACCTTC. The chain combines TRBV19 with TRBJ1-2; no firm D call. Between the trimmed V and J ends, which lost 5 bases and 3 bases, there was a span of 7 bases. The germline V gene has CDR1 LNHDA and CDR2 SQIVND (reference sequence). The CDR3 length is 12 residues.

Notes on this clone: Given the absence of the conserved phenylalanine or tryptophan at the CDR3 end, a read error is likely. The V call is TRBV5-1, the J call TRBJ1-2; D possibly corresponds to TRBD1 (5 bases). The CDR3 runs to 15 residues. Per germline, CDR1 SGHRS and CDR2 YFSETQ. Trimming took 0 bases from V and 5 from J, leaving 14 bases between them. This chain's CDR3 is CASSLDGTAYYGYTL. The CDR3 nucleotides are TGCGCCAGCAGCTTGGACGGGACCGCATATTATGGCTACACCCTC.

J is TRBJ1-1 and V is TRBV4-1; possibly TRBD1 for D (5 bases). Between the trimmed V and J ends, which lost 2 bases and 5 bases, there was a span of 15 bases. The CDR3 is 15 amino acids. The germline V gene has CDR1 MGHRA and CDR2 YSYEKL. CDR3 in amino acids: CASSQYLSGETEAFF. The CDR3 DNA is TGCGCCAGCAGCCAATATCTTTCGGGGGAAACTGAAGCTTTCTTT.

DNA for the CDR3: TGTGCCAGCAGCTTAGCGCTAGGGGGCGCCACCGGGGAGCTGTTTTTT. As protein: CASSLALGGATGELFF. This chain uses TRBV7-9 with TRBJ2-2; 7 nucleotides match TRBD1. The CDR3 covers 16 residues. Germline V gene data show CDR1 as SEHNR and CDR2 as FQNEAQ (reference sequence). Trimming cost V 0 bases and J 4 bases; bases outside gene matches: 5.

The chain links TRBV19 to TRBJ1-1, with a possible D match to TRBD1 (5 bases). The V end was cut by 2 bases, the J end by 2 bases, with 9 bases between. CDR1 LNHDA and CDR2 SQIVND come from the germline V gene (reference sequence). The CDR3 has 14 amino acids. In nucleotides, the CDR3 is TGTGCCAGTAGTATAAAGGGACCCAACACTGAAGCTTTCTTT. Translating it yields CASSIKGPNTEAFF. Full variable domain (outside the CDR3, taken from reference TRBV19 and TRBJ1-1): DGGITQSPKYLFRKEGQNVTLSCEQNLNHDAMYWYRQDPGQGLRLIYYSQIVNDFQKGDIAEGYSVSREKKESFPLTVTSAQKNPTAFYLCASSIKGPNTEAFFGQGTRLTVV.

The CDR3 bases are TGTGCCAGCAGCCAAGATCTGCCGGTCGGGGACTTCAATCAGCCCCAGCATTTT. Its protein product is CASSQDLPVGDFNQPQHF. This chain connects TRBV4-2 to TRBJ1-5; a possible D gene is TRBD1 (5 bases). CDR1 LGHNA and CDR2 YNFKEQ come from the germline V gene. The CDR3 totals 18 residues. V was clipped by 0 bases and J by 3 bases, with 18 bases between them.

This clone was detected only once. This chain joins TRBV30 and TRBJ2-3, with D tentatively TRBD1 or TRBD2 (5 bases each). The CDR3 runs to 14 residues. CDR1 and CDR2 from the germline V gene are GTSNPN and SVGIG (reference sequence). V lost 2 bases to trimming and J lost 2 bases, with 11 bases between them. CDR3 region: CAWSWDDLTDTQYF. The CDR3 bases are TGTGCCTGGAGTTGGGACGACCTCACAGATACGCAGTATTTT. Filled out from reference TRBV30 and TRBJ2-3, the complete variable domain reads SQTIHQWPATLVQPVGSPLSLECTVEGTSNPNLYWYRQAAGRGLQLLFYSVGIGQISSEVPQNLSASRPQDRQFILSSKKLLLSDSGFYLCAWSWDDLTDTQYFGPGTRLTVL.

This clone was seen a handful of times. The chain is built from TRBV6-6 and TRBJ1-5; TRBD1 is a possible D gene (5 bases). This CDR3 is built from 14 residues. Trimming pared 5 bases from V and 4 bases from J, leaving 12 bases between. From germline, CDR1 is MNHNY and CDR2 SVGAGI (reference sequence). DNA for the CDR3: TGTGCCAGCAGTCCCCCGGGGGGGAATCAGCCCCAGCATTTT. Its translation: CASSPPGGNQPQHF.

This chain uses TRBV7-9 with TRBJ2-5; D assignment may be TRBD1 or TRBD2 (5 bases each). The length of the CDR3 is 10 residues. V shed 6 bases and J shed 6 bases, with 5 bases lying between them. The germline CDR1 and CDR2 sequences are SEHNR and FQNEAQ (reference sequence). The CDR3 coding sequence is TGTGCCAGCAGGGGACAGACCCAGTACTTC. Amino acids: CASRGQTQYF.

The chain employs TRBV5-8 and TRBJ2-3; TRBD1 is a possible D gene (6 bases). This CDR3 is 15 amino acids long. Germline loops: CDR1 SGHTS, CDR2 YDEGEE. The germline V and J ends were trimmed by 4 bases and 6 bases, with 18 bases remaining between them. Here the CDR3 DNA reads TGTGCCAGCAGCCCTACAGGGACCCCCTCCGATACGCAGTATTTT. It yields the protein CASSPTGTPSDTQYF.

This chain links TRBV18 with TRBJ1-2; no definite D call. CDR3 size: 14 residues. Germline CDR1 KGHSH, CDR2 LQKENI. Trimming cost V 5 bases and J 7 bases, with 17 bases left between them. The CDR3 sequence is CASSSGRESGGYTF. The CDR3 coding sequence is TGTGCCAGCTCATCGGGGAGGGAAAGTGGTGGCTACACCTTC.

The chain joins TRBV27 to TRBJ1-1; D perhaps matches TRBD1 (6 bases). The CDR3 is made up of 19 amino acids. The germline V and J ends were trimmed by 2 bases and 1 base, with 23 bases remaining between them. The germline CDR1 and CDR2 sequences are MNHEY and SMNVEV (reference sequence). CDR3 in amino acids: CASSLDPIANRVANTEAFF. In DNA form, the CDR3 reads TGTGCCAGCAGTTTAGACCCCATTGCCAACAGGGTCGCGAACACTGAAGCTTTCTTT.

The gene calls are TRBV11-2 and TRBJ1-3; TRBD1 is a possible D gene (5 bases). CDR3 length: 13 amino acids. CDR1 is SGHAT and CDR2 is FQNNGV in the germline V gene. The V gene lost 6 bases and the J gene lost 7 bases, with 13 bases spanning the gap. DNA of the CDR3: TGTGCCAGCAGTCGGGACCCCGGGAACACCATATATTTT. This encodes CASSRDPGNTIYF.

The CDR3, as DNA: TGTGCCAGCAGCGTAGACCCCCTTAGCGGGCCACAAGAGACCCAGTACTTC. As protein: CASSVDPLSGPQETQYF. The chain couples TRBV9 to TRBJ2-5; 7 bases map to TRBD2. J gave up 2 bases and V 0 bases, and 10 bases lay outside the gene matches. Germline values: CDR1 SGDLS, CDR2 YYNGEE. The CDR3 runs 17 residues.

This CDR3 reads CALGLASYEQYF. CDR3 DNA sequence: TGTGCCTTAGGACTAGCGAGTTACGAGCAGTACTTC. The rearrangement links TRBV30 to TRBJ2-7; TRBD2 aligns across 9 bases. The V gene's germline CDR1 is GTSNPN and CDR2 SVGIG (reference sequence). The J segment lost 4 bases and the V segment lost 7 bases, leaving 5 bases of the junction unmatched. The length of the CDR3 is 12 residues.